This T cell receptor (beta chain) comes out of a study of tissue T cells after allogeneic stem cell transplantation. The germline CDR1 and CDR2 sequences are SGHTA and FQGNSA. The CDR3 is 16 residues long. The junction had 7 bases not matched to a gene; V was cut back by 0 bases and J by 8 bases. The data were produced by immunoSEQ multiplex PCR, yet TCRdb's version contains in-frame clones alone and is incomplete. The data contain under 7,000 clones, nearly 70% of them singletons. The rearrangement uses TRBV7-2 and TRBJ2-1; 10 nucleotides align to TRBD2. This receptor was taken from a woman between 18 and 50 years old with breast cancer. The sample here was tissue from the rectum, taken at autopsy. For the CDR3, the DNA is TGTGCCAGCAGCTTAGCGGCTAGCGGGGGAATAGATGAGCAGTTCTTC. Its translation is CASSLAASGGIDEQFF.